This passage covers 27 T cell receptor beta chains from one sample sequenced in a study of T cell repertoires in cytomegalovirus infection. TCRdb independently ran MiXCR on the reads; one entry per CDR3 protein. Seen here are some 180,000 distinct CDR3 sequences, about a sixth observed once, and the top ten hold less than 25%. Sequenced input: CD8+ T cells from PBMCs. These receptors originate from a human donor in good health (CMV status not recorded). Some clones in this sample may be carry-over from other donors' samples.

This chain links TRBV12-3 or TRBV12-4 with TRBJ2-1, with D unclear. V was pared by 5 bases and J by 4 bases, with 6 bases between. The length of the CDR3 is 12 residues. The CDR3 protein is CASSHVYNEQFF. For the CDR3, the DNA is TGTGCCAGCAGTCACGTGTACAATGAGCAGTTCTTC.

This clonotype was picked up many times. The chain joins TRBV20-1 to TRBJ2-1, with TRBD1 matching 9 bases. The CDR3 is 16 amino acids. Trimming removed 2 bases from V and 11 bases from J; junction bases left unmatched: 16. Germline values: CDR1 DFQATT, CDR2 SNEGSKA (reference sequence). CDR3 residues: CSARSETGGGNEQQFF. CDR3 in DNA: TGCAGTGCTAGATCGGAGACAGGGGGGGGCAATGAGCAGCAGTTCTTC.

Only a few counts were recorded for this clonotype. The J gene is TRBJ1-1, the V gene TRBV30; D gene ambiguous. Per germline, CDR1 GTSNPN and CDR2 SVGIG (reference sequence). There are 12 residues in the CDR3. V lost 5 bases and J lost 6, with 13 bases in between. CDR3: CAWGVRAPEAFF. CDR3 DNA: TGTGCCTGGGGCGTTAGGGCCCCTGAAGCTTTCTTT.

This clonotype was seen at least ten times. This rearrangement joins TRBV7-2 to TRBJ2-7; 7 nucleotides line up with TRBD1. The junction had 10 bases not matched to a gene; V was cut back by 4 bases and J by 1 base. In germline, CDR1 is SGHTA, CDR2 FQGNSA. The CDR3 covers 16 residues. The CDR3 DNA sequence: TGTGCCAGCAGCTCCCAATCGAGGGGGCTTTCCTACGAGCAGTACTTC. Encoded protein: CASSSQSRGLSYEQYF.

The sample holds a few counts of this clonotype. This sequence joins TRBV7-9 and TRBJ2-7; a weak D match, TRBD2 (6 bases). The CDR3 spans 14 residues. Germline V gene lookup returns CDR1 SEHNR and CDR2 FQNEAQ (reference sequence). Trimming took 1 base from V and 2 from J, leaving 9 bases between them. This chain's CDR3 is CASSLGGVAYEQYF. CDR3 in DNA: TGTGCCAGCAGCTTAGGCGGGGTAGCCTACGAGCAGTACTTC.

The CDR3 reads CASRAQGAYEQYF. The CDR3 DNA reads as TGTGCCAGCAGAGCTCAGGGAGCCTACGAGCAGTACTTC. J is TRBJ2-7 and V is TRBV7-9; D is possibly TRBD1 or TRBD2 (5 bases each). CDR1 is SEHNR, CDR2 FQNEAQ, per germline (reference sequence). V was trimmed by 6 bases and J by 2 bases, leaving 11 bases between them. The CDR3 runs to 13 residues.

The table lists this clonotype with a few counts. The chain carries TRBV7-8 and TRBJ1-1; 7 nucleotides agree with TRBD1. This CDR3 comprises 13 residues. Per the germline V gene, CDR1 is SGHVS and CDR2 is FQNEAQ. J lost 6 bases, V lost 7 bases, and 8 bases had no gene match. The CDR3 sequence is CASTQGGEAEAFF. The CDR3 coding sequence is TGTGCCAGCACCCAAGGGGGCGAGGCTGAAGCTTTCTTT.

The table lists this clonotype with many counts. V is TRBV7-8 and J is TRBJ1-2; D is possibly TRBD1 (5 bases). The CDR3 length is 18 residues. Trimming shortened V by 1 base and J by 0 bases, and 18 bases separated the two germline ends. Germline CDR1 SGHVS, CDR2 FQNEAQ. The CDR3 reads CASSLDGAGIQANYGYTF. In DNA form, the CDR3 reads TGTGCCAGCAGCTTAGACGGGGCCGGGATCCAGGCTAACTATGGCTACACCTTC.

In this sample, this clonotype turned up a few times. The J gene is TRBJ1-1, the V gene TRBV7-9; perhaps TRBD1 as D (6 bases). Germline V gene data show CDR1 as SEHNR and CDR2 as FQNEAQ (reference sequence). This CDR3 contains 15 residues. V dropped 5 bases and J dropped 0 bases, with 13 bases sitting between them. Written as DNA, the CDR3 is TGTGCCAGCAGCCCCAGGGGAAGAGTGAACACTGAAGCTTTCTTT. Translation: CASSPRGRVNTEAFF.

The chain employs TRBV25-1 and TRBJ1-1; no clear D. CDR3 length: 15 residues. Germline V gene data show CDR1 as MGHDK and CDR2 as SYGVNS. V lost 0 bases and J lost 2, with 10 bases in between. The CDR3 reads CASSEYGRPNTEAFF. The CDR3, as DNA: TGTGCCAGCAGTGAATACGGGCGGCCAAACACTGAAGCTTTCTTT.

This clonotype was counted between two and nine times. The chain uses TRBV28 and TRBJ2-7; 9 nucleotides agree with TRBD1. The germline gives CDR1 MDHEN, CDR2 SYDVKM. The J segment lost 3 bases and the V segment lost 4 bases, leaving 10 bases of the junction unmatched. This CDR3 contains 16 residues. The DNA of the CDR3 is TGTGCCAGCAGTTCCTTCCGACAGGGGGGGATCTACGAGCAGTACTTC. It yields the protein CASSSFRQGGIYEQYF.

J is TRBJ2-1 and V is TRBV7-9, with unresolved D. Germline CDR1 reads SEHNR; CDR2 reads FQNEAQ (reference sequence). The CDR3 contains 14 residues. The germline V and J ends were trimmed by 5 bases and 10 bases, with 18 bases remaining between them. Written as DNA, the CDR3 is TGTGCCAGCAGCCGTGAGAAGGGCTTACGAGAGCAGTTCTTC. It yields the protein CASSREKGLREQFF. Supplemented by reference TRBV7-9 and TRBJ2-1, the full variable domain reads DTGVSQNPRHKITKRGQNVTFRCDPISEHNRLYWYRQTLGQGPEFLTYFQNEAQLEKSRLLSDRFSAERPKGSFSTLEIQRTEQGDSAMYLCASSREKGLREQFFGPGTRLTVL.

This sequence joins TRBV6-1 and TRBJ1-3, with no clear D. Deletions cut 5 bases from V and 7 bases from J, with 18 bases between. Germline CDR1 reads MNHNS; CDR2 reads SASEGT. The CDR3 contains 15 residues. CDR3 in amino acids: CASSSARRGKNTIYF. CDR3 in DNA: TGTGCCAGCAGTTCCGCCCGTCGAGGGAAGAACACCATATATTTT.

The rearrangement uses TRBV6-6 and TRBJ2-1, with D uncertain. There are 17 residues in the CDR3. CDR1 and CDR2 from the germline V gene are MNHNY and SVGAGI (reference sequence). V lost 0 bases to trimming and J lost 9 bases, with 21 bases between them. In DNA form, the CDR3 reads TGTGCCAGCAGTTACTCGAATCTTGGAGCAGTAAAGGGTGAGCAGTTCTTC. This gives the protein CASSYSNLGAVKGEQFF.

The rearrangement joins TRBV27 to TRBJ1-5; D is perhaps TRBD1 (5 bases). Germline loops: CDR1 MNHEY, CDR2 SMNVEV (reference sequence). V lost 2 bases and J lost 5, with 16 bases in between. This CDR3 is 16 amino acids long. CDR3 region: CASSLTGRENHQPQHF. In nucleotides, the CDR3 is TGTGCCAGCAGTTTAACGGGCAGGGAGAATCATCAGCCCCAGCATTTT.

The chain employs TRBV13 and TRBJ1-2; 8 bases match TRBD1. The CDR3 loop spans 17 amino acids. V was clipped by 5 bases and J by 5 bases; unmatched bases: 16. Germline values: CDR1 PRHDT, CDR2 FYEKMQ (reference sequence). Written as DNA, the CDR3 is TGTGCCAGCAGCCTAACGGACAGGGACAGGAGAGGGTATGGCTACACCTTC. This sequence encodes CASSLTDRDRRGYGYTF. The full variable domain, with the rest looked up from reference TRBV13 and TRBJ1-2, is AAGVIQSPRHLIKEKRETATLKCYPIPRHDTVYWYQQGPGQDPQFLISFYEKMQSDKGSIPDRFSAQQFSDYHSELNMSSLELGDSALYFCASSLTDRDRRGYGYTFGSGTRLTVV.

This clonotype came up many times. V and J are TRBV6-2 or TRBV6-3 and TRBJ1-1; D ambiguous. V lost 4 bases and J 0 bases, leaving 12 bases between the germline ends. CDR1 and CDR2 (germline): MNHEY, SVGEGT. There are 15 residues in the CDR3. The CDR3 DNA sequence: TGTGCCAGCAGTTTCGGTTCAGGTTTGAACACTGAAGCTTTCTTT. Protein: CASSFGSGLNTEAFF.

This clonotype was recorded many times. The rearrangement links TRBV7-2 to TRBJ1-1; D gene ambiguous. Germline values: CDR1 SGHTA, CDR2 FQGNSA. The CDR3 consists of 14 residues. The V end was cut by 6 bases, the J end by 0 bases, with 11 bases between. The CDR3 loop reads CASSRPSMNTEAFF. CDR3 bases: TGTGCCAGCAGTCGACCGTCCATGAACACTGAAGCTTTCTTT.

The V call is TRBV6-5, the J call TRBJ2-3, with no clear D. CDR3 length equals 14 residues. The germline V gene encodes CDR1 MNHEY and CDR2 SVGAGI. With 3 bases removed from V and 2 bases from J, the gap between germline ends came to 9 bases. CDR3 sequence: CASSYQISTDTQYF. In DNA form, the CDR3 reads TGTGCCAGCAGTTATCAGATATCCACAGATACGCAGTATTTT.

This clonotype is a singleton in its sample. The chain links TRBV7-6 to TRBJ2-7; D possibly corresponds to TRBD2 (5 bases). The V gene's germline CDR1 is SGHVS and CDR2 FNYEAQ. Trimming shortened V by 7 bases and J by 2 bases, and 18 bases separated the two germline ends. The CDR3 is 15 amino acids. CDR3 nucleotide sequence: TGTGCCAGCACCCCGGACTCCCGATCGCCCTACGAGCAGTACTTC. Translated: CASTPDSRSPYEQYF.

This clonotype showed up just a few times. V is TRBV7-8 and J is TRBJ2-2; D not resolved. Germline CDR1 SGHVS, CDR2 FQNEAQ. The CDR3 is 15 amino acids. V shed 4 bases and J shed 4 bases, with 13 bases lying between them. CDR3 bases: TGTGCCAGCAGCTCCTTAGGTACTACCACCGGGGAGCTGTTTTTT. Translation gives CASSSLGTTTGELFF.

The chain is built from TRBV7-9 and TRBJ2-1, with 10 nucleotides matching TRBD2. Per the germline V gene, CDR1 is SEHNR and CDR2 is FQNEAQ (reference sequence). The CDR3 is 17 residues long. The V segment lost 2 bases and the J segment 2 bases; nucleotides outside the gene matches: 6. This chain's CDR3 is CASSLPPSGGAYNEQFF. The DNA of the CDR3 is TGTGCCAGCAGCTTACCCCCTAGCGGGGGCGCCTACAATGAGCAGTTCTTC. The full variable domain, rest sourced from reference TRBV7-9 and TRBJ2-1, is DTGVSQNPRHKITKRGQNVTFRCDPISEHNRLYWYRQTLGQGPEFLTYFQNEAQLEKSRLLSDRFSAERPKGSFSTLEIQRTEQGDSAMYLCASSLPPSGGAYNEQFFGPGTRLTVL.

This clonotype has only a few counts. CDR3 DNA: TGCAGTGCTAGAGGGACAAATTACAATGAGCAGTTCTTC. Protein sequence: CSARGTNYNEQFF. The V and J genes are TRBV20-1 and TRBJ2-1; the D gene is possibly TRBD1 (5 bases). Trimming removed 1 base from V and 4 bases from J, with 8 bases in between. The length of the CDR3 is 13 residues. Per the germline V gene, CDR1 is DFQATT and CDR2 is SNEGSKA (reference sequence).

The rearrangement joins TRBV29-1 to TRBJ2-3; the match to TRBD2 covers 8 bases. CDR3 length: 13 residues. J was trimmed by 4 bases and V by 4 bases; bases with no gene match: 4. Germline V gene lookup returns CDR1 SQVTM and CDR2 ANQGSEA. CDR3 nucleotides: TGCAGCGTTGCGCCGGGACTAGCAGATACGCAGTATTTT. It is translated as CSVAPGLADTQYF.

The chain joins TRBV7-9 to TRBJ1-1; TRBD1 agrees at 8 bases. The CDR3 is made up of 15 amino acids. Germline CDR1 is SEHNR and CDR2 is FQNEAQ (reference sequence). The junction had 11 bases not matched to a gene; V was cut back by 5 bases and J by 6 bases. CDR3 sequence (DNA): TGTGCCAGCAGCCCAACAGGGGGGTATGAGCCTGAAGCTTTCTTT. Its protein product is CASSPTGGYEPEAFF.

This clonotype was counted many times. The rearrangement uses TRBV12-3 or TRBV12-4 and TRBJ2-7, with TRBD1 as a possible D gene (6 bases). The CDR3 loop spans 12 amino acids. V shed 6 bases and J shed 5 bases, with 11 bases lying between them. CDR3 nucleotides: TGTGCCAGCAGCCCTCAGGGGAACGAGCAGTACTTC. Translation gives CASSPQGNEQYF.

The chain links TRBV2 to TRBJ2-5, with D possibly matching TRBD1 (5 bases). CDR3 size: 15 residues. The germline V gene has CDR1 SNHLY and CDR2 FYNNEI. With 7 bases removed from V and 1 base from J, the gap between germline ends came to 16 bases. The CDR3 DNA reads TGTGCCAGCATGCAATACTGGGGCATCCAAGAGACCCAGTACTTC. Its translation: CASMQYWGIQETQYF.